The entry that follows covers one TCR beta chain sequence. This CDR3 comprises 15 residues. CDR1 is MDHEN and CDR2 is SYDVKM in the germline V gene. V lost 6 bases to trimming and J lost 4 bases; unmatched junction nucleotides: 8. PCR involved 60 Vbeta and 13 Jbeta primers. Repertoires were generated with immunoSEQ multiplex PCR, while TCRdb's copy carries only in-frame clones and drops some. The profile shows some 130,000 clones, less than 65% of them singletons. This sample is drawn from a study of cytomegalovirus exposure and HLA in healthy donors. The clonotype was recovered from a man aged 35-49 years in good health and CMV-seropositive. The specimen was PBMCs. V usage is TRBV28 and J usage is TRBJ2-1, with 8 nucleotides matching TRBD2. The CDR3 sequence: CASRNSGDTYNEQFF. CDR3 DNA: TGTGCCAGCAGAAATAGCGGGGATACGTACAATGAGCAGTTCTTC. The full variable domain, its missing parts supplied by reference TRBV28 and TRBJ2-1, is DVKVTQSSRYLVKRTGEKVFLECVQDMDHENMFWYRQDPGLGLRLIYFSYDVKMKEKGDIPEGYSVSREKKERFSLILESASTNQTSMYLCASRNSGDTYNEQFFGPGTRLTVL.